This entry lists 9 T cell receptor beta chains sequenced from one sample in a study of blood T cell repertoires in COVID-19. Generated by immunoSEQ multiplex PCR, the TCRdb table keeps only in-frame clones and is missing some. Of some 270,000 clones in the sample, 80% to 90% are singletons; the top ten hold just over 6.5%. The specimen sequenced was PBMCs or T cells enriched from blood (not recorded which). Receptor source: a woman between 50 and 59 years old who had been exposed to COVID-19.

The chain has TRBV6-5 and TRBJ1-3, with D perhaps matching TRBD1 (6 bases). Trimming left V 7 bases short and J 1 base short, with 14 bases between. The germline CDR1 and CDR2 sequences are MNHEY and SVGAGI. The CDR3 is 15 amino acids. The CDR3 loop is CASNGQIFSGNTIYF. The CDR3 nucleotides are TGTGCCAGCAACGGACAGATCTTTTCTGGAAACACCATATATTTT.

V usage is TRBV5-1 and J usage is TRBJ2-7; a possible D gene is TRBD1 (5 bases). Germline CDR1 and CDR2: SGHRS and YFSETQ. The CDR3 runs to 12 residues. The ends were cut back, 5 bases at V and 5 bases at J, with 11 bases in the middle. Written as DNA, the CDR3 is TGCGCCAGCAGTCAGGGTTTCCACGAGCAGTACTTC. Protein sequence: CASSQGFHEQYF.

The chain carries TRBV11-3 and TRBJ2-3; the D gene is possibly TRBD1 (5 bases). The CDR3 spans 14 residues. V lost 0 bases, J lost 7 bases, and 11 bases lay in between. Germline lookup yields CDR1 SGHNT and CDR2 YENEEA. The CDR3 here is CASSLDDRVNTQYF. The CDR3 coding sequence is TGTGCCAGCAGCTTAGATGACAGAGTCAATACGCAGTATTTT. Variable domain in full (rest from reference TRBV11-3 and TRBJ2-3): EAGVVQSPRYKIIEKKQPVAFWCNPISGHNTLYWYLQNLGQGPELLIRYENEEAVDDSQLPKDRFSAERLKGVDSTLKIQPAELGDSAVYLCASSLDDRVNTQYFGPGTRLTVL.

The V call is TRBV19, the J call TRBJ1-2; TRBD1 matches 7 bases. This CDR3 is built from 14 residues. Per the germline V gene, CDR1 is LNHDA and CDR2 is SQIVND (reference sequence). The junction had 9 bases not matched to a gene; V was cut back by 7 bases and J by 4 bases. CDR3 sequence reads: CASTPIQGPYGYTF. CDR3 sequence (DNA): TGTGCCAGTACCCCAATACAGGGGCCCTATGGCTACACCTTC.

This clone was recorded once. This rearrangement joins TRBV7-8 to TRBJ2-3, with TRBD2 as a possible D gene (6 bases). With 10 bases removed from V and 5 bases from J, the gap between germline ends came to 22 bases. This CDR3 is 15 amino acids long. Germline CDR1 and CDR2: SGHVS and FQNEAQ. In nucleotides, the CDR3 is TGTGCCACCCTCGGGGACTTAGGCCCCGGAGATACGCAGTATTTT. Residues: CATLGDLGPGDTQYF.

The chain employs TRBV15 and TRBJ2-2; D is ambiguous. Trimming removed 8 bases at V and 0 bases at J, with 10 bases between. The CDR3 loop spans 14 amino acids. Per the germline V gene, CDR1 is LNHNV and CDR2 is YYDKDF (reference sequence). The CDR3 sequence is CATVGFANTGELFF. Here the CDR3 DNA reads TGTGCCACCGTTGGCTTCGCGAACACCGGGGAGCTGTTTTTT.

The chain links TRBV30 to TRBJ1-4; TRBD1 matches at 7 bases. This CDR3 spans 14 amino acids. J lost 8 bases, V lost 0 bases, and 6 bases had no gene match. Germline CDR1 and CDR2: GTSNPN and SVGIG (reference sequence). The CDR3 reads CAWSVRDRGEKLFF. DNA for the CDR3: TGTGCCTGGAGTGTACGGGACAGAGGGGAAAAACTGTTTTTT.

The chain has TRBV6-5 and TRBJ1-2; the D gene is possibly TRBD1 (5 bases). V was cut by 4 bases and J by 4 bases, with 7 bases left in between. This CDR3 region has 12 residues. Germline assignment: CDR1 MNHEY and CDR2 SVGAGI. The CDR3: CASSLTAYGYTF. CDR3 nucleotide sequence: TGTGCCAGCAGTTTGACAGCCTATGGCTACACCTTC.

V gene TRBV2 combines with J gene TRBJ2-5; TRBD1 aligns across 8 bases. This CDR3 spans 14 amino acids. The germline gives CDR1 SNHLY, CDR2 FYNNEI. The trim removed 7 bases at V and 9 bases at J, leaving 13 bases unmatched. CDR3 amino acids: CASMVTGVAQAQYF. The CDR3 region has the DNA TGTGCCAGCATGGTGACAGGGGTCGCGCAGGCCCAGTACTTC.